This passage covers 12 T cell receptor beta chains from one sample sequenced in a study of CD8 T cells in ankylosing spondylitis (dated by TCRdb to 2016 to 2017). The investigation overall reported the following: A TCR beta motif made up of several highly homologous amino acid variants appeared to be characteristic of blood from ankylosing spondylitis patients.

The antigens of these receptors remain unknown. The method was 5' RACE. Sequenced using an Illumina HiSeq 2500. The raw public data were reprocessed by TCRdb itself: fastp quality trimming at Q25, MiXCR clonotype calling, in-frame beta chains only. Rows with one shared CDR3 protein collapse into an entry with the most common genes and DNA. The sample includes 470,000 or so distinct CDR3 sequences, with about 25% observed a single time. Clones ranked in the top ten supply 0.75% to 0.9% of the sample. Source material: blood, either unsorted or a sorted T cell fraction (not recorded which). Source of these receptors: a male donor with ankylosing spondylitis.

This clonotype was seen only a few times. The gene calls are TRBV20-1 and TRBJ2-2; 8 bases align to TRBD2. The germline V gene has CDR1 DFQATT and CDR2 SNEGSKA (reference sequence). V trimming: 0 bases; J trimming: 1 base; junction bases outside the gene matches: 7. This CDR3 is 17 amino acids long. This CDR3 is CSAREPSGSLNTGELFF. CDR3 in DNA: TGCAGTGCTAGAGAACCCAGCGGGAGCCTGAACACCGGGGAGCTGTTTTTT.

The chain carries TRBV29-1 and TRBJ2-1; 7 nucleotides agree with TRBD1. The CDR3 spans 11 residues. CDR1 SQVTM and CDR2 ANQGSEA come from the germline V gene. The V and J ends lost 2 bases and 12 bases, in that order; junction bases with no gene match: 4. The CDR3 loop reads CSVELRGLQFF. The CDR3 nucleotides are TGCAGCGTTGAACTTAGGGGGCTGCAGTTCTTC.

This clonotype turned up a few times. CDR3: CATAAGTAGNQPQHF. CDR3 nucleotide sequence: TGTGCCACCGCTGCGGGAACTGCGGGGAATCAGCCCCAGCATTTT. This sequence joins TRBV24-1 and TRBJ1-5; no clear D. Trimming pared 9 bases from V and 4 bases from J, leaving 18 bases between. The germline V gene encodes CDR1 KGHDR and CDR2 SFDVKD. This CDR3 is built from 15 residues.

This chain connects TRBV12-3 or TRBV12-4 to TRBJ2-5; TRBD1 matches 7 bases. J gave up 4 bases and V 4 bases, and 6 bases lay outside the gene matches. CDR3 length equals 14 residues. DNA of the CDR3: TGTGCCAGCAGTTCGAACAGGGGAACAGAGACCCAGTACTTC. This translates into CASSSNRGTETQYF.

This clonotype was seen a few times. The rearrangement joins TRBV7-9 to TRBJ1-6, with D perhaps matching TRBD1 (5 bases). This CDR3 comprises 12 residues. The germline gives CDR1 SEHNR, CDR2 FQNEAQ (reference sequence). V dropped 2 bases and J dropped 10 bases, with 6 bases sitting between them. In DNA form, the CDR3 reads TGTGCCAGCAGCTTAAAGGGGTCACCCCTCCACTTT. As protein: CASSLKGSPLHF.

The chain couples TRBV9 to TRBJ1-1, with unresolved D. CDR3 length: 14 amino acids. The germline V gene has CDR1 SGDLS and CDR2 YYNGEE. Trimming cost V 3 bases and J 4 bases, with 13 bases left between them. This CDR3 reads CASSARGHVTEAFF. The CDR3 nucleotides are TGTGCCAGCAGCGCTCGAGGGCATGTCACTGAAGCTTTCTTT.

The table lists this clonotype with a few counts. This chain links TRBV5-6 with TRBJ2-7, with 9 bases that match TRBD1. The CDR3 extends over 14 amino acids. The junction had 4 bases not matched to a gene; V was cut back by 3 bases and J by 3 bases. Germline V gene lookup returns CDR1 SGHDT and CDR2 YYEEEE. CDR3 amino acids: CASSSGQGNYEQYV. The CDR3 DNA is TGTGCCAGCAGCTCTGGACAGGGGAACTACGAGCAGTACGTC.

Only a few counts were recorded for this clonotype. The chain joins TRBV6-1 to TRBJ2-1; D gene unclear. CDR1 and CDR2 (germline): MNHNS, SASEGT. V dropped 6 bases and J dropped 1 base, with 16 bases sitting between them. The CDR3 is 16 residues long. The CDR3 spells CASSQPVRTSYNEQFF. In nucleotides, the CDR3 is TGTGCCAGCAGCCAACCAGTCCGTACGTCCTACAATGAGCAGTTCTTC.

This clonotype was found a few times. This chain links TRBV6-1 with TRBJ1-1, with 7 bases fitting TRBD1. In germline, CDR1 is MNHNS, CDR2 SASEGT. V lost 4 bases to trimming and J lost 2 bases; unmatched junction nucleotides: 1. The CDR3 loop spans 13 amino acids. The CDR3 DNA is TGTGCCAGCAGTGGGGACAGAAACACTGAAGCTTTCTTT. This codes for CASSGDRNTEAFF.

At least ten counts were recorded for this clonotype. As DNA, the CDR3 is TGTGCCAGCAGCTTCAGCGAGAACACTGAAGCTTTCTTT. It translates to CASSFSENTEAFF. This chain links TRBV7-9 with TRBJ1-1; D ambiguous. In germline, CDR1 is SEHNR, CDR2 FQNEAQ (reference sequence). V lost 3 bases, J lost 1 base, and 6 bases lay in between. The CDR3 is 13 residues long.

The gene calls are TRBV20-1 and TRBJ2-1; D is ambiguous. This CDR3 spans 15 amino acids. V dropped 0 bases and J dropped 2 bases, with 11 bases sitting between them. Germline V gene sequence: CDR1 DFQATT, CDR2 SNEGSKA (reference sequence). CDR3 nucleotide sequence: TGCAGTGCTAGAGACGGTTGGCTAGCCTACAATGAGCAGTTCTTC. Its translation is CSARDGWLAYNEQFF.

The sample holds a few counts of this clonotype. J is TRBJ2-7 and V is TRBV6-4, with 7 bases that match TRBD2. CDR1 MRHNA and CDR2 SNTAGT come from the germline V gene. The CDR3 has 13 residues. With 3 bases clipped from V and 2 bases from J, the junction kept 1 base outside the gene matches. The chain's CDR3 is CASSEGGPYEQYF. The CDR3, as DNA: TGTGCCAGCAGTGAGGGAGGGCCCTACGAGCAGTACTTC.